This entry features one T cell receptor (beta chain) sequence. The sample comes from a study of OX40 agonist ivuxolimab in advanced cancers. This CDR3 comprises 15 residues. V lost 2 bases to trimming and J lost 7 bases; unmatched junction nucleotides: 7. Germline-derived CDR1 and CDR2 are SGDLS and YYNGEE. Here immunoSEQ multiplex PCR was the method, and the copy in TCRdb shows in-frame clones only, minus some. The sample has some 23,000 clones, around 90% seen once. The source was CD4+ or CD8+ T cells sorted from blood, collected in a trial of the OX40 agonist ivuxolimab. V gene TRBV9 combines with J gene TRBJ2-2, with 8 bases lining up with TRBD2. This TCR came from an adult with an advanced solid tumor such as melanoma, head and neck, liver or kidney cancer. CDR3 loop: CASSVRTSSVGELFF. The CDR3 coding sequence is TGTGCCAGCAGCGTCCGGACTAGCTCCGTCGGGGAGCTGTTTTTT.